This TCR beta chain was obtained from a study of OX40 agonist ivuxolimab in advanced cancers. About the study: The study gave patients intravenous ivuxolimab at 0.01 to 10 mg/kg every 2 weeks.

This CDR3 contains 15 residues. Germline V lookup: CDR1 LNHNV, CDR2 YYDKDF (reference sequence). V was trimmed by 1 base and J by 4 bases, leaving 12 bases between them. The data were produced by immunoSEQ multiplex PCR, yet TCRdb's version contains in-frame clones alone and is incomplete. The sample holds 70,000 or so clones, about 84% seen once. Study-wide findings and caveats: Circulating CD4+ and CD8+ T cells showed clonal expansion by week 6 at 0.1 to 3.0 mg/kg.

A remark on this clone: What it binds is not known.

Sequencing was performed on CD4+ or CD8+ T cells sorted from blood, taken in a trial of the OX40 agonist ivuxolimab. This TCR came from an adult with an advanced solid tumor such as melanoma, head and neck, liver or kidney cancer. The J gene is TRBJ2-3, the V gene TRBV15, with D perhaps matching TRBD1 (6 bases). CDR3 loop: CATSRGNRDPDTQYF. The CDR3 nucleotides are TGTGCCACCAGCAGAGGGAACAGGGACCCAGATACGCAGTATTTT.